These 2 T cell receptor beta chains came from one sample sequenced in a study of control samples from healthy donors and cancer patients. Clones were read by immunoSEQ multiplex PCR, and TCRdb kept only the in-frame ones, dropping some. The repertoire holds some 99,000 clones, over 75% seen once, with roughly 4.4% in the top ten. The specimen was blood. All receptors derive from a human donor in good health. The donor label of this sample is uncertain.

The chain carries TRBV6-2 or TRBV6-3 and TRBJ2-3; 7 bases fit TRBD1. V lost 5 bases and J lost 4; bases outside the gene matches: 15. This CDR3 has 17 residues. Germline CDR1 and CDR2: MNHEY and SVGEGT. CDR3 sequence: CASSPWRWDSDPDTQYF. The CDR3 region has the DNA TGTGCCAGCAGTCCATGGCGATGGGACAGCGACCCAGATACGCAGTATTTT.

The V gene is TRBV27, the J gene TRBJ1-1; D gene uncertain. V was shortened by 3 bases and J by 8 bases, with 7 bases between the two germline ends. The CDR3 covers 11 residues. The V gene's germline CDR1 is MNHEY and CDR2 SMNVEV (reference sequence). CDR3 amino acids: CASSFGGEAFF. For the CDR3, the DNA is TGTGCCAGCAGTTTCGGAGGCGAAGCTTTCTTT.